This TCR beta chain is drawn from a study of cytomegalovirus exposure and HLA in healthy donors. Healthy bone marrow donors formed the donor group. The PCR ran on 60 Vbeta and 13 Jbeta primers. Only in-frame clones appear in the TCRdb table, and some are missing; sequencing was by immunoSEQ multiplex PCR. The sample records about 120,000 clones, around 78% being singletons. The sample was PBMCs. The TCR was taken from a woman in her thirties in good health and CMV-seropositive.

The CDR3 is CAWSDSDDGEQYF. The CDR3 DNA follows: TGTGCCTGGTCTGACTCCGACGATGGGGAGCAGTACTTC. The chain joins TRBV30 to TRBJ2-7; D uncertain. Trimming took 5 bases from V and 7 from J, leaving 18 bases between them. The CDR3 is made up of 13 amino acids. Germline lookup yields CDR1 GTSNPN and CDR2 SVGIG (reference sequence).